These 18 T cell receptor beta chains were sequenced from one sample in a study of cytomegalovirus exposure and HLA in healthy donors. It was with 60 Vbeta and 13 Jbeta primers that the PCR ran. Sequencing used immunoSEQ multiplex PCR; TCRdb keeps in-frame clones, though not all of them. The table lists over 100,000 clones, almost 75% of them singletons. Material for sequencing was PBMCs. These receptors originate from a man between 40 and 49 years old in good health and CMV-seronegative.

The CDR3 sequence: CASSQDRGNGYTF. The CDR3 nucleotides read TGCGCCAGCAGCCAAGATCGAGGGAATGGCTACACCTTC. The rearrangement links TRBV4-1 to TRBJ1-2; D is uncertain. The CDR3 has 13 residues. The germline gives CDR1 MGHRA, CDR2 YSYEKL. Trimming left V 0 bases short and J 6 bases short, with 8 bases between.

On this clone itself: Other nucleotide sequences in the sample specify the same CDR3. V gene TRBV7-2 combines with J gene TRBJ2-1; 10 bases are a match to TRBD1. Germline CDR1 is SGHTA and CDR2 is FQGNSA. J lost 0 bases, V lost 5 bases, and 1 base had no gene match. The CDR3 length is 15 residues. The DNA for the CDR3 is TGTGCCAGCAGCCGGGACAGGGGCTCCTACAATGAGCAGTTCTTC. Protein sequence: CASSRDRGSYNEQFF.

The chain recombines TRBV10-3 with TRBJ2-7, with TRBD2 as a possible D gene (5 bases). V lost 4 bases, J lost 4 bases, and 14 bases lay in between. This CDR3 has 14 amino acids. Germline values: CDR1 ENHRY, CDR2 SYGVKD. The DNA of the CDR3 is TGTGCCATCAGTGCTCGGAGAGGGTCATACGAGCAGTACTTC. Translation: CAISARRGSYEQYF.

This clone has only a few counts. The chain recombines TRBV4-3 with TRBJ1-2; 9 nucleotides line up with TRBD1. V was clipped by 0 bases and J by 4 bases; unmatched bases: 3. The CDR3 sequence is 15 residues long. The germline gives CDR1 LGHNA, CDR2 YSLEER. CDR3 nucleotides: TGCGCCAGCAGCCAAGATGGGGGACAGGGCTATGGCTACACCTTC. It codes for CASSQDGGQGYGYTF.

The chain carries TRBV30 and TRBJ1-2; the D gene is possibly TRBD1 (6 bases). The V end lost 2 bases, the J end lost 8 bases, and 24 bases lay between the germline ends. From germline, CDR1 is GTSNPN and CDR2 SVGIG (reference sequence). This CDR3 has 16 amino acids. CDR3 nucleotides: TGTGCCTGGAGTTTTATCCACGGGACATGTGGTGGAGGCTACACCTTC. It translates to CAWSFIHGTCGGGYTF. The full variable domain, completed using reference TRBV30 and TRBJ1-2, is SQTIHQWPATLVQPVGSPLSLECTVEGTSNPNLYWYRQAAGRGLQLLFYSVGIGQISSEVPQNLSASRPQDRQFILSSKKLLLSDSGFYLCAWSFIHGTCGGGYTFGSGTRLTVV.

The chain is built from TRBV7-2 and TRBJ1-1, with D possibly matching TRBD1 (5 bases). The CDR3 contains 13 residues. Germline CDR1 and CDR2: SGHTA and FQGNSA. V was shortened by 1 base and J by 4 bases, with 7 bases between the two germline ends. The CDR3 coding sequence is TGTGCCAGCAGCTTAGGGGGGGGCACTGAAGCTTTCTTT. Translating gives CASSLGGGTEAFF.

The V gene is TRBV6-6, the J gene TRBJ2-6; no firm D call. This CDR3 has 16 residues. The ends were cut back, 3 bases at V and 0 bases at J, with 9 bases in the middle. From germline, CDR1 is MNHNY and CDR2 SVGAGI (reference sequence). CDR3 nucleotides: TGTGCCAGCAGTTATACGGTTAGCTCTGGGGCCAACGTCCTGACTTTC. It translates to CASSYTVSSGANVLTF.

This sequence joins TRBV7-6 and TRBJ1-1; TRBD1 matches 9 bases. Germline V gene lookup returns CDR1 SGHVS and CDR2 FNYEAQ. This CDR3 contains 15 residues. J gave up 3 bases and V 1 base, and 3 bases lay outside the gene matches. The CDR3: CASSLVGQGYTEAFF. CDR3 bases: TGTGCCAGCAGCTTAGTGGGACAGGGCTACACTGAAGCTTTCTTT.

The chain uses TRBV6-1 and TRBJ1-2; possibly TRBD1 for D (6 bases). Germline assignment: CDR1 MNHNS and CDR2 SASEGT. V was trimmed by 1 base and J by 3 bases, leaving 15 bases between them. The CDR3 is 16 amino acids. The CDR3 region is CASSEGAGEWYYGYTF. In DNA, the CDR3 is TGTGCCAGCAGTGAAGGGGCAGGGGAATGGTACTATGGCTACACCTTC.

The chain recombines TRBV27 with TRBJ1-6, with 9 nucleotides matching TRBD1. The CDR3 runs 16 residues. J was trimmed by 0 bases and V by 6 bases; bases with no gene match: 3. Germline CDR1 reads MNHEY; CDR2 reads SMNVEV (reference sequence). The chain's CDR3 is CASRIQGASYNSPLHF. The CDR3 nucleotides are TGTGCCAGCAGGATACAGGGGGCCTCCTATAATTCACCCCTCCACTTT.

In DNA, the CDR3 is TGTGCCAGCAGTCCCGGGGGAGTTCCTGGAAACACCATATATTTT. Translating it yields CASSPGGVPGNTIYF. The chain recombines TRBV11-2 with TRBJ1-3, with a weak D call TRBD1 (5 bases). Trimming took 6 bases from V and 2 from J, leaving 14 bases between them. Germline loops: CDR1 SGHAT, CDR2 FQNNGV. The CDR3 is made up of 15 amino acids.

This chain joins TRBV15 and TRBJ1-2; tentative D call: TRBD1 (6 bases). V shed 0 bases and J shed 6 bases, with 14 bases lying between them. The CDR3 is 15 residues long. Germline loops: CDR1 LNHNV, CDR2 YYDKDF (reference sequence). CDR3 loop: CATSRERNRANGYTF. As DNA, the CDR3 is TGTGCCACCAGCAGAGAACGGAACAGGGCGAATGGCTACACCTTC.

This clone came up a few times. The chain is built from TRBV11-2 and TRBJ2-5; 8 nucleotides line up with TRBD2. From germline, CDR1 is SGHAT and CDR2 FQNNGV. This CDR3 is built from 15 residues. With V trimmed by 3 bases and J by 9 bases, 12 bases remained unmatched. CDR3 sequence: CASSLGIRGRGAQYF. The CDR3 coding sequence is TGTGCCAGCAGCTTGGGTATTCGAGGGCGGGGGGCCCAGTACTTC.

This clone appeared once. This chain uses TRBV14 with TRBJ2-7; D perhaps matches TRBD1 (6 bases). Germline CDR1 reads SGHDN; CDR2 reads FVKESK. V lost 4 bases, J lost 2 bases, and 9 bases lay in between. This CDR3 contains 13 residues. The CDR3 sequence: CASSRTDPYEQYF. The CDR3 DNA reads TGTGCCAGCAGCCGGACAGACCCCTACGAGCAGTACTTC.

V gene TRBV7-2 combines with J gene TRBJ1-5, with no clear D. CDR1 and CDR2 from the germline V gene are SGHTA and FQGNSA. CDR3 length equals 16 residues. The ends were cut back, 2 bases at V and 3 bases at J, with 14 bases in the middle. The CDR3 DNA reads as TGTGCCAGCAGCTTATTTCTAGTCGGGGTCAATCAGCCCCAGCATTTT. Its translation is CASSLFLVGVNQPQHF. Full variable domain (outside the CDR3, taken from reference TRBV7-2 and TRBJ1-5): GAGVSQSPSNKVTEKGKDVELRCDPISGHTALYWYRQSLGQGLEFLIYFQGNSAPDKSGLPSDRFSAERTGGSVSTLTIQRTQQEDSAVYLCASSLFLVGVNQPQHFGDGTRLSIL.

This clone showed up just once. The chain combines TRBV9 with TRBJ2-5, with D possibly TRBD2 on 5 matching bases. This CDR3 is 15 amino acids long. The V gene lost 4 bases and the J gene lost 1 base, with 14 bases spanning the gap. Germline CDR1 is SGDLS and CDR2 is YYNGEE. The CDR3 DNA follows: TGTGCCAGCAGCCCCAACGCGAGGGCCCAAGAGACCCAGTACTTC. This codes for CASSPNARAQETQYF.

This clone was seen a few times. DNA of the CDR3: TGTGCCAGCAGCATTTCACAGGGTTTGGAACTGTTTTTT. Translating gives CASSISQGLELFF. This chain connects TRBV7-2 to TRBJ1-4, with D tentatively TRBD1 (6 bases). CDR3 size: 13 residues. V lost 5 bases and J 12 bases, leaving 16 bases between the germline ends. CDR1 and CDR2 (germline): SGHTA, FQGNSA.

This clone was detected a few times. The rearrangement joins TRBV7-3 to TRBJ2-5, with D perhaps matching TRBD1 (6 bases). The ends were cut back, 5 bases at V and 4 bases at J, with 11 bases in the middle. The CDR3 runs 13 residues. Germline V gives CDR1 SGHTA, CDR2 FQGTGA. CDR3 sequence (DNA): TGTGCCAGCAGCCAAACAGGGAGAGAGACCCAGTACTTC. Protein sequence: CASSQTGRETQYF.